This paragraph covers one TCR beta chain sequence. The CDR3 sequence is 15 residues long. The germline gives CDR1 LGHDT, CDR2 YNNKEL (reference sequence). TCRdb reanalyzed the 5' RACE reads and collapses them to one entry per CDR3 protein, without DNA. This listing includes 200,000 to 250,000 distinct CDR3 sequences. The data derive from a study of monozygotic twins with inflammatory bowel disease. This clonotype was sampled from a human donor with ulcerative colitis or Crohn's disease, or a healthy co-twin of an affected twin (not recorded which). What was sequenced was blood. This chain connects TRBV3-1 to TRBJ1-1; TCRdb designates TRBD1, a call that cannot be tested without DNA. CDR3 amino acids: CASSQGPGLNTEAFF.